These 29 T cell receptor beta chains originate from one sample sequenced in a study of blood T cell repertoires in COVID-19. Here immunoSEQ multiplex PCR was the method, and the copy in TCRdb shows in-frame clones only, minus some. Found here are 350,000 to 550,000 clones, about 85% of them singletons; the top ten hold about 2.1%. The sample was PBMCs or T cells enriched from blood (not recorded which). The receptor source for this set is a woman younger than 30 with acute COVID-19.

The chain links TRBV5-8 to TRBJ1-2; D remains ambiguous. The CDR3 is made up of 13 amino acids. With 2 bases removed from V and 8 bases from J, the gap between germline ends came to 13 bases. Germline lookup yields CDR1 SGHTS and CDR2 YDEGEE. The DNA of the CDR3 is TGTGCCAGCAGCTTAAACAGACGGTCCGGCTACACCTTC. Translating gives CASSLNRRSGYTF.

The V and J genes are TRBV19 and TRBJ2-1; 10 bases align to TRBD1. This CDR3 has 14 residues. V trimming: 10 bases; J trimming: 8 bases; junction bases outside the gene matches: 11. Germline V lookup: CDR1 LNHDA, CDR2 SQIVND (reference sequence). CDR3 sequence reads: CATQWGQGTDEQFF. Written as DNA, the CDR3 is TGTGCCACCCAGTGGGGACAGGGGACCGATGAGCAGTTCTTC.

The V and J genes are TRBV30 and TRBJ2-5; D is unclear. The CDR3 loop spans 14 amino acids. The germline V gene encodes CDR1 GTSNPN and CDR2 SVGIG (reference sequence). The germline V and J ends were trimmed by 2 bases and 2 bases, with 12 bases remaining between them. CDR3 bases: TGTGCCTGGAGTACGTGGTCAGAACAAGAGACCCAGTACTTC. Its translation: CAWSTWSEQETQYF.

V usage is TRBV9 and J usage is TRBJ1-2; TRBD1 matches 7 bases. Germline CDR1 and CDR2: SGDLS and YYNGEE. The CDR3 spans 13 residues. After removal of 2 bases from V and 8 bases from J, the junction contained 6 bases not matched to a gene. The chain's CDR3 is CASSVSGGSGYTF. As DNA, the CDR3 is TGTGCCAGCAGCGTTTCAGGGGGAAGCGGCTACACCTTC.

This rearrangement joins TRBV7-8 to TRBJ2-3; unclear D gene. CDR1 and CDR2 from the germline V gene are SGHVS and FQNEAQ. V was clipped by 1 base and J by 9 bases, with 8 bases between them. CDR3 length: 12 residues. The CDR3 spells CASSLEARTQYF. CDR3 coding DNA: TGTGCCAGCAGCTTAGAAGCTCGAACGCAGTATTTT.

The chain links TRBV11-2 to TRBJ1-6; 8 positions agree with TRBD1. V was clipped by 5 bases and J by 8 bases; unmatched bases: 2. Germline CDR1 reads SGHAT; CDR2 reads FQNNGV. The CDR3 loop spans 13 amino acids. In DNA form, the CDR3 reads TGTGCCAGCAGCCAGACAGGGGATTCACCCCTCCACTTT. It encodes CASSQTGDSPLHF.

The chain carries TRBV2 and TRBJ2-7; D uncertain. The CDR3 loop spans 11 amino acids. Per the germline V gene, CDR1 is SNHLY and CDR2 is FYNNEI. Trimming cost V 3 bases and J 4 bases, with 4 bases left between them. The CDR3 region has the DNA TGTGCCAGCAGTGACGTTTACGAGCAGTACTTC. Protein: CASSDVYEQYF.

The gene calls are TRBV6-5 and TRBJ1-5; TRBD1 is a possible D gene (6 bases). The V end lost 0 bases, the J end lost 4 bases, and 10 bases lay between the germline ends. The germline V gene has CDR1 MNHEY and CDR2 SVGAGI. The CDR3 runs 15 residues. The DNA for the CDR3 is TGTGCCAGCAGTTACTCGCACAGGGCGAATCAGCCCCAGCATTTT. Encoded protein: CASSYSHRANQPQHF.

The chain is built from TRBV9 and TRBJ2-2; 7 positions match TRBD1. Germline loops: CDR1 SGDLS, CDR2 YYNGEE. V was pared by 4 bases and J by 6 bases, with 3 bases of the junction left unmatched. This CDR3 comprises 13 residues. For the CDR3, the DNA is TGTGCCAGCAGCTCAGGGGGTCCCGGGGAGCTGTTTTTT. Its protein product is CASSSGGPGELFF.

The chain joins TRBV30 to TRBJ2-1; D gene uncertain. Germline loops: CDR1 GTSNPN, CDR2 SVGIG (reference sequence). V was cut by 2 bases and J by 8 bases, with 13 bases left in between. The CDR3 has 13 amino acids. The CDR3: CAWSTSLLYEQFF. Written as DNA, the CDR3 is TGTGCCTGGAGTACGTCCCTACTCTATGAGCAGTTCTTC. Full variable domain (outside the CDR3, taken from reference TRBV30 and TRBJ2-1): SQTIHQWPATLVQPVGSPLSLECTVEGTSNPNLYWYRQAAGRGLQLLFYSVGIGQISSEVPQNLSASRPQDRQFILSSKKLLLSDSGFYLCAWSTSLLYEQFFGPGTRLTVL.

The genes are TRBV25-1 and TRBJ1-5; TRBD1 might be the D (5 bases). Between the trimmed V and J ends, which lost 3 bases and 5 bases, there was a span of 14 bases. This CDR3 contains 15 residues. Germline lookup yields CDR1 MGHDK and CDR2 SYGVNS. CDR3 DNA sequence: TGTGCCAGCAGTGATACAGGCTGGGCTGATCAGCCCCAGCATTTT. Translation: CASSDTGWADQPQHF.

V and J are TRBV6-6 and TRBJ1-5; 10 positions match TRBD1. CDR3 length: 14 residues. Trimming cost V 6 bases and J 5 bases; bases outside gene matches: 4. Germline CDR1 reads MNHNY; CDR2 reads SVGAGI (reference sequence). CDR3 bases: TGTGCCAGCAGCAGGACAGGGGGTGATCAGCCCCAGCATTTT. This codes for CASSRTGGDQPQHF.

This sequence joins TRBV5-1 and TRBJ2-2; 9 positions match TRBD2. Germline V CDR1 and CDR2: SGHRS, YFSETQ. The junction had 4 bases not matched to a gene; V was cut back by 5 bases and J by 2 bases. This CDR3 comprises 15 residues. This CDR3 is CASRPSGINTGELFF. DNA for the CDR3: TGCGCCAGCAGACCTAGCGGGATCAACACCGGGGAGCTGTTTTTT.

CDR3 DNA: TGTGCCAGCAGCTTGAAGCGGGAGGTTAGCAATGAGCAGTTCTTC. It is translated as CASSLKREVSNEQFF. This rearrangement joins TRBV5-4 to TRBJ2-1; TRBD2 matches at 9 bases. V dropped 1 base and J dropped 6; count of bases not matched to a gene: 5. Germline lookup yields CDR1 SGHNT and CDR2 YYREEE (reference sequence). The CDR3 is made up of 15 amino acids.

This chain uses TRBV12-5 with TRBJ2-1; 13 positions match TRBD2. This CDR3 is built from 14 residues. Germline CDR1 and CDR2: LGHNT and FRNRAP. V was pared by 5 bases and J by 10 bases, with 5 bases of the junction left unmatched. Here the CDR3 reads CASGRLAGGREQFF. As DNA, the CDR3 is TGTGCTAGTGGTCGACTAGCGGGGGGCCGGGAGCAGTTCTTC.

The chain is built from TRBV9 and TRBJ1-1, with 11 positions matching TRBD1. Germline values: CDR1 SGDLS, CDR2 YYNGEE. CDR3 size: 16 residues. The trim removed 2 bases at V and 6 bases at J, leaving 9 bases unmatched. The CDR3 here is CASSVKGQGGLAEAFF. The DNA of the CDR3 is TGTGCCAGCAGCGTTAAGGGACAGGGGGGACTTGCTGAAGCTTTCTTT.

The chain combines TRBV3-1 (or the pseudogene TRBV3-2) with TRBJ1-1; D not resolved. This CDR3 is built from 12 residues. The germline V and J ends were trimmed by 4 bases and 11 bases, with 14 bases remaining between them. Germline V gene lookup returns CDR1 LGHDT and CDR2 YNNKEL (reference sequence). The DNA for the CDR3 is TGTGCCAGCAGCCTTAAAACCTATCGGGCTTTCTTT. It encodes CASSLKTYRAFF.

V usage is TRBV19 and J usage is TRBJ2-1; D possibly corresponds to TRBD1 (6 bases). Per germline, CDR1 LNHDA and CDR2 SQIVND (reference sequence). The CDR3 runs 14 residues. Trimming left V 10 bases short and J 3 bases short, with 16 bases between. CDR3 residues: CATKTGQNYNEQFF. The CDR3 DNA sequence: TGTGCCACCAAAACGGGACAAAACTACAATGAGCAGTTCTTC. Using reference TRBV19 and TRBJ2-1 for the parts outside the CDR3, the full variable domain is DGGITQSPKYLFRKEGQNVTLSCEQNLNHDAMYWYRQDPGQGLRLIYYSQIVNDFQKGDIAEGYSVSREKKESFPLTVTSAQKNPTAFYLCATKTGQNYNEQFFGPGTRLTVL.

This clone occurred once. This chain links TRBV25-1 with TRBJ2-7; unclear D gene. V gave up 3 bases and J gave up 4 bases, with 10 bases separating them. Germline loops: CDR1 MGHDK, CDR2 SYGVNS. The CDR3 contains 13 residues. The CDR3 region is CASSDPRLYEQYF. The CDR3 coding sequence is TGTGCCAGCAGTGATCCCAGGTTATACGAGCAGTACTTC.

The CDR3 sequence is CASSKGDNQPQHF. In DNA form, the CDR3 reads TGTGCCAGCTCAAAGGGGGATAATCAGCCCCAGCATTTT. The chain uses TRBV18 and TRBJ1-5, with a tentative D call TRBD1 (6 bases). Between the trimmed V and J ends, which lost 5 bases and 4 bases, there was a span of 9 bases. Germline V gene sequence: CDR1 KGHSH, CDR2 LQKENI. The CDR3 consists of 13 residues.

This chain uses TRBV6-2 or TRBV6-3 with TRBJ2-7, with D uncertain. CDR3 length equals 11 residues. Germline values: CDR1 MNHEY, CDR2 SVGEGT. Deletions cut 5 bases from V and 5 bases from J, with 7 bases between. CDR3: CASSPRDEQYF. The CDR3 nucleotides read TGTGCCAGCAGTCCCCGGGACGAGCAGTACTTC.

Written as DNA, the CDR3 is TGTGCCAGCAGCCTAACGGGGGGCATCAGGACTAATGAAAAACTGTTTTTT. This translates into CASSLTGGIRTNEKLFF. The V and J genes are TRBV7-9 and TRBJ1-4; possibly TRBD1 for D (6 bases). This CDR3 contains 17 residues. Trimming cost V 5 bases and J 2 bases, with 18 bases left between them. Per germline, CDR1 SEHNR and CDR2 FQNEAQ (reference sequence).

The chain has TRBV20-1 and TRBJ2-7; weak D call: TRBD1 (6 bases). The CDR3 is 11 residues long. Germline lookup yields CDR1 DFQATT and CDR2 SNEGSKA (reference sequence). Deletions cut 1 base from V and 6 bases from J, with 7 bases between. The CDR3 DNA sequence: TGCAGTGCTAGAGCAGGGGTCGAGCAGTACTTC. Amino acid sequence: CSARAGVEQYF.

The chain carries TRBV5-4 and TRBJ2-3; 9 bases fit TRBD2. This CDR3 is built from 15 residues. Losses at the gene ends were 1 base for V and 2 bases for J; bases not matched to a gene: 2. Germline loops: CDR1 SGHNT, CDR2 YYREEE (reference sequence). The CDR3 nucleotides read TGTGCCAGCAGCTTGAAGCGGGGGGTCACAGATACGCAGTATTTT. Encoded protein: CASSLKRGVTDTQYF.

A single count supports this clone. CDR3 nucleotides: TGTGCCAGTAGTACCGACACCCGCAATCAGCCCCAGCATTTT. Amino acid sequence: CASSTDTRNQPQHF. V gene TRBV19 combines with J gene TRBJ1-5; D is unclear. Trimming pared 4 bases from V and 2 bases from J, leaving 9 bases between. The CDR3 covers 14 residues. Germline V gives CDR1 LNHDA, CDR2 SQIVND (reference sequence).

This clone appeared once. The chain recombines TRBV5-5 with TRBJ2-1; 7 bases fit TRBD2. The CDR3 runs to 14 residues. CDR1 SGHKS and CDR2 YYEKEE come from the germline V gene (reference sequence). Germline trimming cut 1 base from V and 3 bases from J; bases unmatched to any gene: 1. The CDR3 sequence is CASSLRDYYNEQFF. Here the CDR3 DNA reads TGTGCCAGCAGCTTGAGGGACTACTACAATGAGCAGTTCTTC.

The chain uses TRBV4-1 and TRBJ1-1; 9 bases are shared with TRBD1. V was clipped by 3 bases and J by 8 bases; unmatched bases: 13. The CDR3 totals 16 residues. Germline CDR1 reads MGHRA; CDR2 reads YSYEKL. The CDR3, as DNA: TGCGCCAGCAGCCATGCCCGGGACAGGGCAAGGGCGGAAGCTTTCTTT. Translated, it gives CASSHARDRARAEAFF.

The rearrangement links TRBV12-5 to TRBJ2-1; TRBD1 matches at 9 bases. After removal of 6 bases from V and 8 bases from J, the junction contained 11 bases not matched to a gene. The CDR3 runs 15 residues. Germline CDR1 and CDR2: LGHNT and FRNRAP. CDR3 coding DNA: TGTGCTAGTGGCTTCTTCGGGACAGGGTCTTATGAGCAGTTCTTC. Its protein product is CASGFFGTGSYEQFF.

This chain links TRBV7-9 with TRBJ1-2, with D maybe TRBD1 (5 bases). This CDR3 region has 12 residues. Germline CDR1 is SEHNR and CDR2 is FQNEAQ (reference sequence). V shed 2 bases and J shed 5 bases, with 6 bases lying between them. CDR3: CASSLRGYGYTF. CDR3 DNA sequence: TGTGCCAGCAGCTTACGGGGGTATGGCTACACCTTC.